The rows below give T cell receptor beta chains drawn from one sample of a study of CD8+ T cells in alopecia areata. Profiled with immunoSEQ multiplex PCR; TCRdb holds only in-frame clones, not every one. Seen here are 150,000 to 200,000 clones, approximately 57% observed once, and the top ten hold approximately 1%. Sequences were derived from CD4+ T cells sorted from blood, sampled at week 24, from a patient treated with tofacitinib. The receptors were gathered from a human donor with alopecia areata. Both conserved end residues are part of each CDR3. Fields, in order: D gene, V gene, clone size, J gene, CDR3 DNA, CDR3 protein. A D gene is named only where the DNA matches it firmly. Clone sizes are given selectively: once, few, many, or a class where the clone is expanded.

NA,TRBV30,NA,TRBJ2-7,TGTGCCTGGAGCGTCCGGGATTCAGCCTACGAGCAGTACTTC,CAWSVRDSAYEQYF
TRBD1,TRBV19,few,TRBJ1-5,TGTGCCAGTAGTGGGGACAGGGGTACCAATCAGCCCCAGCATTTT,CASSGDRGTNQPQHF
NA,TRBV7-3,many,TRBJ1-5,TGTGCCAGCAGCTCCGGCCAGGGGCCGTTCAATCAGCCCCAGCATTTT,CASSSGQGPFNQPQHF
TRBD1,TRBV7-2,once,TRBJ1-6,TGTGCCAGCAGTAAATTCGGTGGGGCAGGGGGTTCACCCCTCCACTTT,CASSKFGGAGGSPLHF
NA,TRBV30,NA,TRBJ2-1,TGTGCCTGGAGTACCGGGACATCGGCTGAGCAGTTCTTC,CAWSTGTSAEQFF
TRBD1,TRBV7-2,NA,TRBJ1-5,TGTGCCAGCAGCCCCCACGGGACAGGGCTCGGTCAGCCCCAGCATTTT,CASSPHGTGLGQPQHF
NA,TRBV29-1,NA,TRBJ1-2,TGCAGCGGCCTCCGGGGGAACTATGGCTACACCTTC,CSGLRGNYGYTF
NA,TRBV11-2,NA,TRBJ1-5,TGTGCCAGCAGCGTAGGAGTAGGACAGCCCCAGCATTTT,CASSVGVGQPQHF
TRBD2,TRBV29-1,NA,TRBJ2-7,TGCAGCGTTGTGCGGACTAGCGGGGGCCTCAACTACGAGCAGTACTTC,CSVVRTSGGLNYEQYF
NA,TRBV29-1,NA,TRBJ2-1,TGCAGCGTCCAAAGGGGGGGACTTGACAATGAGCAGTTCTTC,CSVQRGGLDNEQFF
NA,TRBV30,NA,TRBJ2-3,TGTGCCTGGAGCCGAACGCAGCGAAGCACAGATACGCAGTATTTT,CAWSRTQRSTDTQYF
NA,TRBV2,NA,TRBJ2-5,TGTGCCAGCAGGAGGGGGACGGAAGAGACCCAGTACTTC,CASRRGTEETQYF
NA,TRBV30,NA,TRBJ1-2,TGTGCCTGGAACGGGGAAGGTGGCTACACCTTC,CAWNGEGGYTF
NA,TRBV30,NA,TRBJ2-4,TGTGCCTATAGACGAGGGATTGCTCTAGTAGGCAAAAACATTCAGTACTTC,CAYRRGIALVGKNIQYF
TRBD2,TRBV7-2,NA,TRBJ2-1,TGTGCCAGCAGCCCGCGGACTAGCGGGGGGAGGTATGAGCAGTTCTTC,CASSPRTSGGRYEQFF
NA,TRBV10-3,few,TRBJ1-6,TGTGCCATCACCCGGGACCCTAATTCACCCCTCCACTTT,CAITRDPNSPLHF
NA,TRBV7-8,few,TRBJ1-6,TGTGCCAGCAGCTTCGGCGGGAGCTCCTATAATTCACCCCTCCACTTT,CASSFGGSSYNSPLHF
NA,TRBV20-1,NA,TRBJ1-6,TGCAGTGCCACAGACGGAATAACCCTCCACTTT,CSATDGITLHF
NA,TRBV30,NA,TRBJ2-6,TGTGCCTGGAGTTATGGACCGCCCTCTGGGGCCAACGTCCTGACTTTC,CAWSYGPPSGANVLTF
NA,TRBV30,NA,TRBJ1-2,TGTGCCTGGGCCCCCAGTTCAGGGTTCTATGGCTACACCTTC,CAWAPSSGFYGYTF
TRBD1,TRBV4-3,once,TRBJ1-1,TGCGCCAGCAGCCGTGGACAGGCTGAAGCTTTCTTT,CASSRGQAEAFF
NA,TRBV15,NA,TRBJ1-5,TGTGCCACCAGCAGTCCCGACGGGCCCCAGCATTTT,CATSSPDGPQHF
TRBD1,TRBV19,many,TRBJ2-3,TGTGCCAGTACCCTAGGGACAGGGGAACATACGCAGTATTTT,CASTLGTGEHTQYF
NA,TRBV4-3,NA,TRBJ1-4,TGCGCCAGCAGCCAAGGAGGATCAAAACTGTTTTTT,CASSQGGSKLFF
NA,TRBV5-4,once,TRBJ2-7,TGTGCCAGCAGTCCGACAGGTGACTCCTACGAGCAGTACTTC,CASSPTGDSYEQYF
NA,TRBV11-2,NA,TRBJ1-2,TGTGCCAGCAGCTTAGATCTGCGCGGCAGGGCCAACTATGGCTACACCTTC,CASSLDLRGRANYGYTF
NA,TRBV9,NA,TRBJ1-2,TGTGCCAGCAGCGTAGTACGAGGTGGGCATGGCTACACCTTC,CASSVVRGGHGYTF
NA,TRBV10-3,few,TRBJ2-7,TGTGCCATCAGTGAGTCGGTGGGCCTCTACGAGCAGTACTTC,CAISESVGLYEQYF
NA,TRBV29-1,NA,TRBJ1-1,TGCAGCGCCCAGTCAAGGGTTTCGAACACTGAAGCTTTCTTT,CSAQSRVSNTEAFF
NA,TRBV5-1,NA,TRBJ2-2,TGCGCCAGCAGCTTGAACGGGATCGCGAACACCGGGGAGCTGTTTTTT,CASSLNGIANTGELFF
NA,TRBV7-2,NA,TRBJ2-1,TGTGCCAGCAGCCGAGGACGGACCCTCTACAATGAGCAGTTCTTC,CASSRGRTLYNEQFF
NA,TRBV15,few,TRBJ1-3,TGTGCCACCAGCGGGAGGGTCGGTCGCTCTGGAAACACCATATATTTT,CATSGRVGRSGNTIYF
NA,TRBV5-1,NA,TRBJ1-2,TGCGCCAGCAGCTTGGCGTCAGCAGCTAACTATGGCTACACCTTC,CASSLASAANYGYTF
NA,TRBV2,few,TRBJ1-5,TGTGCCAGCAGTGAGAACGAATGGCGGACCTCCGGGAATCAGCCCCAGCATTTT,CASSENEWRTSGNQPQHF
NA,TRBV12-2,NA,TRBJ2-7,TGTGCAAGTCGGGTGATGGGGGAGCAGTACTTC,CASRVMGEQYF
NA,TRBV30,NA,TRBJ2-3,TGTGCCTGGAGCAACGGGGGCACAGATACGCAGTATTTT,CAWSNGGTDTQYF
TRBD1,TRBV27,NA,TRBJ1-1,TGTGCCAGCAGATACCGGGACAGAAACACTGAAGCTTTCTTT,CASRYRDRNTEAFF
TRBD1,TRBV27,NA,TRBJ2-7,TGTGCCAGCAGTTCCCCCGGGACAGGGGGCGCCCACGAGCAGTACTTC,CASSSPGTGGAHEQYF
TRBD1,TRBV6-1,NA,TRBJ1-2,TGTGCCAGCCGTATTAGACAGGGGGCAATCTATGGCTACACCTTC,CASRIRQGAIYGYTF
NA,TRBV2,few,TRBJ1-2,TGTGCCAGCATTCCCGAGGAGGGGTCGCGAGGCTACACCTTC,CASIPEEGSRGYTF
NA,TRBV10-3,many,TRBJ2-1,TGTGCCATCAGTGAGGGCAGATCCGATGAGCAGTTCTTC,CAISEGRSDEQFF
NA,TRBV2,NA,TRBJ2-2,TGTGCCAGCAGTGAAGCAGCAGGGGACCCAAAGGAAGGCGGGGAGCTGTTTTTT,CASSEAAGDPKEGGELFF
NA,TRBV11-2,NA,TRBJ1-4,TGTGCCAGCAGCTTAGCTTCCAGGACACTGTTTTTT,CASSLASRTLFF
NA,TRBV29-1,NA,TRBJ2-5,TGCAGCGCTGTAAGTGACCAAGAGACCCAGTACTTC,CSAVSDQETQYF
TRBD2,TRBV7-2,once,TRBJ2-5,TGTGCCAGCAGCTTCTCCCAGCGGGGCAACCAAGAGACCCAGTACTTC,CASSFSQRGNQETQYF